The present TCR beta chain was sequenced within a study of cytomegalovirus exposure and HLA in healthy donors. Study in general: Approximately 80 million unique TCRs, all from HLA-typed donors, were included in an early release of the data.

CDR3 length: 15 residues. Germline-derived CDR1 and CDR2 are LGHNA and YNFKEQ. Trimming cost V 1 base and J 7 bases, with 14 bases left between them. On this clone: Its antigen is unidentified.

Study-wide findings and caveats: When a later analysis was performed, an Asian-associated ancestry cluster reportedly had fewer N-insertions than the approximately 690-donor mean. Later on, analysis showed that most CMV-associated TCR beta chains appeared to be HLA-restricted. What TCR beta sequences reportedly achieved was accurate prediction of HLA-A and HLA-B alleles in most subjects.

Primers: 60 Vbeta forward and 13 Jbeta reverse. TCRdb's table, derived via immunoSEQ multiplex PCR, lists solely in-frame clones and lacks some. The sample has over 130,000 clones; roughly 72% are singletons. Sequenced sample: PBMCs. The V call is TRBV4-2, the J call TRBJ2-1; no firm D call. The receptor's source is a man aged 35 to 55 in good health and CMV-seronegative. As DNA, the CDR3 is TGTGCCAGCAGCCAAGCTTCGGTCGGTCGGAATGAGCAGTTCTTC. Encoded protein: CASSQASVGRNEQFF.